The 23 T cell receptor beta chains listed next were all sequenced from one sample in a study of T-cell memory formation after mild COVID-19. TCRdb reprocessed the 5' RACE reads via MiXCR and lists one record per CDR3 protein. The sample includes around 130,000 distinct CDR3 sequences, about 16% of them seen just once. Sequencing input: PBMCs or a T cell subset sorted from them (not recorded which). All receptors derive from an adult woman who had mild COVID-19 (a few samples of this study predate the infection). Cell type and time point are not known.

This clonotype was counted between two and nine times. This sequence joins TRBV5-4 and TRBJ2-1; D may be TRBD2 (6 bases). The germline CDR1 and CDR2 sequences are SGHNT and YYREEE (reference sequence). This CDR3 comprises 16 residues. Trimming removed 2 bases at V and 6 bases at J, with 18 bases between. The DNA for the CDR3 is TGTGCCAGCAGCTTTAAGTTCCTCAGGGAGGCCAATGAGCAGTTCTTC. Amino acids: CASSFKFLREANEQFF.

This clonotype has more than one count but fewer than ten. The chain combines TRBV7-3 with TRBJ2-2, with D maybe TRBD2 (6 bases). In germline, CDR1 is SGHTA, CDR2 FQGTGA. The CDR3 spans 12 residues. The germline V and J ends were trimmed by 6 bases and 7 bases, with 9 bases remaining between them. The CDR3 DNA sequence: TGTGCCAGCAGACGGGAGAACGGGGAGCTGTTTTTT. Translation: CASRRENGELFF.

The CDR3 loop is CATSEPGLGETQYF. CDR3 nucleotide sequence: TGTGCCACCAGTGAGCCCGGACTGGGAGAGACCCAGTACTTC. The chain links TRBV24-1 to TRBJ2-5; D is perhaps TRBD2 (5 bases). CDR1 is KGHDR and CDR2 is SFDVKD in the germline V gene. The CDR3 sequence is 14 residues long. V lost 4 bases, J lost 4 bases, and 12 bases lay in between.

The CDR3 nucleotides are TGTGCCAGCACCCCCCCCGGCTCTGGCTACACCTTC. Amino acid sequence: CASTPPGSGYTF. The rearrangement uses TRBV7-9 and TRBJ1-2; D is unresolved. CDR3 length: 12 residues. Germline-derived CDR1 and CDR2 are SEHNR and FQNEAQ (reference sequence). Deletions cut 7 bases from V and 7 bases from J, with 13 bases between.

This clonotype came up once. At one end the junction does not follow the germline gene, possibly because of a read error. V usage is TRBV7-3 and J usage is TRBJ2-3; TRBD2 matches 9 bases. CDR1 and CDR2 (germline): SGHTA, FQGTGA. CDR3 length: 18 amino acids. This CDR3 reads CASSLTDFSGGPAGTQYF. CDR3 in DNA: TGTGCCAGCAGCCTAACGGATTTTAGCGGGGGACCCGCGGGGACGCAGTATTTT.

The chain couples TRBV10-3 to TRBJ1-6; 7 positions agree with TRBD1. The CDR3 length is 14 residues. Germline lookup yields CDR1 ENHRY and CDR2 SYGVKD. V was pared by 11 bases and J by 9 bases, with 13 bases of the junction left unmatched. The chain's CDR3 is CAARQGPSGSPLHF. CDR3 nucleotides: TGTGCCGCCCGACAGGGCCCAAGTGGTTCACCCCTCCACTTT.

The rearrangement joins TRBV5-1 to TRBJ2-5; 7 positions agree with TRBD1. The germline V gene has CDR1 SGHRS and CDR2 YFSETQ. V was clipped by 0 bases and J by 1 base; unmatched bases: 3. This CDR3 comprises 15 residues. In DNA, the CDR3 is TGCGCCAGCAGCTTGGGAAGACAGGGCCAAGAGACCCAGTACTTC. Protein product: CASSLGRQGQETQYF.

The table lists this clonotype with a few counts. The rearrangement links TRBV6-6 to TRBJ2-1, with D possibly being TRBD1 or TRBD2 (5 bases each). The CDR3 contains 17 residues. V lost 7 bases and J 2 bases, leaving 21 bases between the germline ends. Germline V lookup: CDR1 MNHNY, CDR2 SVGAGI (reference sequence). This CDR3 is CASKFAPGPATYNEQFF. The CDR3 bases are TGTGCCAGCAAGTTCGCCCCGGGACCCGCGACCTACAATGAGCAGTTCTTC.

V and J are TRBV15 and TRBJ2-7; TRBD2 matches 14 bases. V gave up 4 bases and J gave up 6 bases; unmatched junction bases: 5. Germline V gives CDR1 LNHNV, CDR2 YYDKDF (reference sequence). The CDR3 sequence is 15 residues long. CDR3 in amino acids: CATSTGTSGSREQYF. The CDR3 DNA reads TGTGCCACCAGCACCGGGACTAGCGGGAGTCGCGAGCAGTACTTC.

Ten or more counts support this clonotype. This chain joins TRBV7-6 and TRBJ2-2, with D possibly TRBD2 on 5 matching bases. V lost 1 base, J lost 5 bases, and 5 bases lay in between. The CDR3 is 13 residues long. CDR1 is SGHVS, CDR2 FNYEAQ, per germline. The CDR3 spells CASSLVATGELFF. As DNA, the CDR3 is TGTGCCAGCAGCTTAGTAGCGACCGGGGAGCTGTTTTTT.

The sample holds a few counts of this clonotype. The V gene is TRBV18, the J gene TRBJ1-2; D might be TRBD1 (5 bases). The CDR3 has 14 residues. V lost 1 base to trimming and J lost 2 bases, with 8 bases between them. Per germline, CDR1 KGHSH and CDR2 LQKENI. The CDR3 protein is CASSPLEGNYGYTF. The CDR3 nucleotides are TGTGCCAGCTCACCACTGGAGGGGAACTATGGCTACACCTTC.

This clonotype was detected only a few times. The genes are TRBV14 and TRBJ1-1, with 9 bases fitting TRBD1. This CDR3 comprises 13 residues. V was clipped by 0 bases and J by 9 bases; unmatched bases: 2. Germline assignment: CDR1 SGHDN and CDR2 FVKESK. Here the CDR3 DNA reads TGTGCCAGCAGCCAAGAGAACAGGGGGCAAGCTTTCTTT. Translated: CASSQENRGQAFF.

The CDR3 here is CASSFWTRGSEQYF. CDR3 DNA: TGTGCCAGCAGCTTTTGGACACGGGGTTCCGAGCAGTACTTC. This chain uses TRBV5-6 with TRBJ2-7; tentatively, D is TRBD1 or TRBD2 (5 bases each). Germline V gene lookup returns CDR1 SGHDT and CDR2 YYEEEE. This CDR3 has 14 residues. V lost 2 bases and J 6 bases, leaving 15 bases between the germline ends.

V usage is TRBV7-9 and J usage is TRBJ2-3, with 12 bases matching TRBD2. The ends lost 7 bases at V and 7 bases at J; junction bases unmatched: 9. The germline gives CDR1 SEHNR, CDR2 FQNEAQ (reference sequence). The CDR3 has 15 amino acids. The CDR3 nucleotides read TGTGCCAGCACCCGACTAGCGGGGGAGTCTCATACGCAGTATTTT. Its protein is CASTRLAGESHTQYF.

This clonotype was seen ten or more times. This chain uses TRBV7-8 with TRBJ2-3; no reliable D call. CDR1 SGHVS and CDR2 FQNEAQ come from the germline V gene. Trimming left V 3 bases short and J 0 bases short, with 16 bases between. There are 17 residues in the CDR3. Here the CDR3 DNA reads TGTGCCAGCAGCTTGGATTCAGAGACCACTAGCACAGATACGCAGTATTTT. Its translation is CASSLDSETTSTDTQYF. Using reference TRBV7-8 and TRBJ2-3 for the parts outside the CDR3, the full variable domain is GAGVSQSPRYKVAKRGQDVALRCDPISGHVSLFWYQQALGQGPEFLTYFQNEAQLDKSGLPSDRFFAERPEGSVSTLKIQRTQQEDSAVYLCASSLDSETTSTDTQYFGPGTRLTVL.

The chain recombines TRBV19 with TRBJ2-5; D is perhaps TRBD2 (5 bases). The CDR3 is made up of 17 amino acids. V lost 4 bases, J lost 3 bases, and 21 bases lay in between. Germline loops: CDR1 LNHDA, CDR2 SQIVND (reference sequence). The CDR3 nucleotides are TGTGCCAGTAGTAGTGACCCGCGGGCCGGATGGGAAGAGACCCAGTACTTC. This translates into CASSSDPRAGWEETQYF.

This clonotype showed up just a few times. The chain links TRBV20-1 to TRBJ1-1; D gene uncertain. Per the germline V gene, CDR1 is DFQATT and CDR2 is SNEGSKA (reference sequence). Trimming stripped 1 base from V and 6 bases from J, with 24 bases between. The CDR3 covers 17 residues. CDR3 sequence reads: CSARATTNYERTAEAFF. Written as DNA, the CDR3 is TGCAGTGCTAGAGCCACTACAAACTACGAAAGAACTGCTGAAGCTTTCTTT.

This chain's CDR3 is CAISEDQFPYEQYF. The CDR3 DNA follows: TGTGCCATCAGTGAGGACCAATTCCCCTACGAGCAGTACTTC. The V and J genes are TRBV10-3 and TRBJ2-7; D is unresolved. Trimming took 2 bases from V and 2 from J, leaving 10 bases between them. The CDR3 is made up of 14 amino acids. Germline CDR1 is ENHRY and CDR2 is SYGVKD.

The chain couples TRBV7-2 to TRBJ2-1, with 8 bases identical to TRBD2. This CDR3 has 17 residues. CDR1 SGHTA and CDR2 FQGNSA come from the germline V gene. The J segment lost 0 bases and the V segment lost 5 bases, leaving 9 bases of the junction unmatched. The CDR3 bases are TGTGCCAGCAGCCCCGAGCGGGGGCTAGTCTCCTACAATGAGCAGTTCTTC. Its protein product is CASSPERGLVSYNEQFF.

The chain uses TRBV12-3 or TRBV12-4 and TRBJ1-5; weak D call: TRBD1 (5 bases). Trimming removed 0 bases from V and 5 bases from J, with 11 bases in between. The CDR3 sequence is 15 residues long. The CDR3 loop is CASSLAPQGDQPQHF. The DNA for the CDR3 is TGTGCCAGCAGTTTAGCGCCCCAGGGCGATCAGCCCCAGCATTTT.

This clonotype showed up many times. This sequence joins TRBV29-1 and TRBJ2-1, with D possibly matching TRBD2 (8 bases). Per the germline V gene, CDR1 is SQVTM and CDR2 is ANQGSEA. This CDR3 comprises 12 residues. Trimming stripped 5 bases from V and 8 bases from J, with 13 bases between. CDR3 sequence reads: CSVSGGGDEQFF. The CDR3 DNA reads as TGCAGCGTTTCGGGAGGGGGCGATGAGCAGTTCTTC.

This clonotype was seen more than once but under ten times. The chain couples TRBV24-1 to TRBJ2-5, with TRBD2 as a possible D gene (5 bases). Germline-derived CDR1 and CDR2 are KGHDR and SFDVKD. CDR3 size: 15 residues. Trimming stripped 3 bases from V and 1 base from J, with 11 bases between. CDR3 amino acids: CATSDRTGFQETQYF. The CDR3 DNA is TGTGCCACCAGTGATCGGACTGGCTTCCAAGAGACCCAGTACTTC.

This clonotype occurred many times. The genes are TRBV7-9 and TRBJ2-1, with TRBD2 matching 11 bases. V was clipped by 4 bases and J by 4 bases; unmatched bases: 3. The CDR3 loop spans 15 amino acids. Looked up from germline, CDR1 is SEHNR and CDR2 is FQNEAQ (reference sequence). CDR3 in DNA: TGTGCCAGCAGCTCGACTAGCGGGGCGTACAATGAGCAGTTCTTC. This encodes CASSSTSGAYNEQFF. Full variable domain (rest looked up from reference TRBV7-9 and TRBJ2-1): DTGVSQNPRHKITKRGQNVTFRCDPISEHNRLYWYRQTLGQGPEFLTYFQNEAQLEKSRLLSDRFSAERPKGSFSTLEIQRTEQGDSAMYLCASSSTSGAYNEQFFGPGTRLTVL.